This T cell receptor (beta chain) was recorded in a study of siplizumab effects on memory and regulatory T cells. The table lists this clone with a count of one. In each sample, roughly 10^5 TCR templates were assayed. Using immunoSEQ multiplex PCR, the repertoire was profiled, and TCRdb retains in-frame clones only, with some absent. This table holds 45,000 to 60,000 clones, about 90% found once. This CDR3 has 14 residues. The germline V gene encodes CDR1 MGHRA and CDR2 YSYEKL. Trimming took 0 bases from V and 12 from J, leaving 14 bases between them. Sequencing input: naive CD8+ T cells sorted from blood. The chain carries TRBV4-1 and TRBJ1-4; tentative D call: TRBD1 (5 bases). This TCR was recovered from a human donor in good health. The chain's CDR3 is CASSQEGRRSELFF. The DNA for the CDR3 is TGCGCCAGCAGCCAAGAGGGGCGGCGGTCGGAACTGTTTTTT.